This is a list of T cell receptor beta chains from one sample in a study of beta chain features in type 1 diabetes. Clones were read by immunoSEQ multiplex PCR, and TCRdb kept only the in-frame ones, dropping some. Among 300,000 to 350,000 clones listed, about a tenth were seen once. Sequencing was performed on central memory CD4+ T cells from blood. The receptors come from a man aged 25-40 years with type 1 diabetes. The CDR3 runs from the conserved cysteine through the conserved F or W. The order of the fields is CDR3 DNA, CDR3 protein, clone size, J gene, D gene, CDR3 length, V gene. A D gene is named only where the DNA matches it firmly. The listing skips clone size in some rows; elsewhere it reads once, few, many or a size class.

CDR3nt: TGCAGCGTTGAACCCACAGATACGCAGTATTTT; CDR3aa: CSVEPTDTQYF; abundance: .; j_gene: TRBJ2-3; d_gene: .; len: 11; v_gene: TRBV29-1
CDR3nt: TGTGCCAGCAGCTCCCCGGGCTACACAGATACGCAGTATTTT; CDR3aa: CASSSPGYTDTQYF; abundance: .; j_gene: TRBJ2-3; d_gene: .; len: 14; v_gene: TRBV7-2
CDR3nt: TGTGCCAGCAGCTTAATGGCTAGCGGGGGCCCTAGCACAGATACGCAGTATTTT; CDR3aa: CASSLMASGGPSTDTQYF; abundance: .; j_gene: TRBJ2-3; d_gene: TRBD2; len: 18; v_gene: TRBV7-2
CDR3nt: TGTGCCAGCAGTTTAAGTGGAGGGACTTCTCAAGAGACCCAGTACTTC; CDR3aa: CASSLSGGTSQETQYF; abundance: few; j_gene: TRBJ2-5; d_gene: .; len: 16; v_gene: TRBV27
CDR3nt: TGTGCCAGCAGTTTCACGGACGTAAGCACAGATACGCAGTATTTT; CDR3aa: CASSFTDVSTDTQYF; abundance: .; j_gene: TRBJ2-3; d_gene: .; len: 15; v_gene: TRBV6-5
CDR3nt: TGTGCCAGCAGTGTGAGGTCGGGCACTGAAGCTTTCTTT; CDR3aa: CASSVRSGTEAFF; abundance: few; j_gene: TRBJ1-1; d_gene: .; len: 13; v_gene: TRBV6-5
CDR3nt: TGTGCCAGCCCTCCTCGGAGGGGGGCAAACTATGGCTACACCTTC; CDR3aa: CASPPRRGANYGYTF; abundance: .; j_gene: TRBJ1-2; d_gene: .; len: 15; v_gene: TRBV21-1
CDR3nt: TGTGCCAGCAGCTTAGCCGCAGAGGGGGGGAATTCACCCCTCCACTTT; CDR3aa: CASSLAAEGGNSPLHF; abundance: few; j_gene: TRBJ1-6; d_gene: .; len: 16; v_gene: TRBV11-2
CDR3nt: TGCAGCGTTGCTAGCGGGGGTAGCACAGATACGCAGTATTTT; CDR3aa: CSVASGGSTDTQYF; abundance: few; j_gene: TRBJ2-3; d_gene: TRBD2; len: 14; v_gene: TRBV29-1
CDR3nt: TGCGCCAGCAGCACGGGACAGGGCGAGCCCCAGCATTTT; CDR3aa: CASSTGQGEPQHF; abundance: few; j_gene: TRBJ1-5; d_gene: TRBD1; len: 13; v_gene: TRBV5-1
CDR3nt: TGTGCCAGCAGCCGCCGACAGGAAGGATCTAATTCACCCCTCCACTTT; CDR3aa: CASSRRQEGSNSPLHF; abundance: .; j_gene: TRBJ1-6; d_gene: .; len: 16; v_gene: TRBV27
CDR3nt: TGTGCCAGTAGTATCGGACAGGGGAGCTACACCTTC; CDR3aa: CASSIGQGSYTF; abundance: many; j_gene: TRBJ1-2; d_gene: TRBD1; len: 12; v_gene: TRBV19
CDR3nt: TGCAGCGGGGCGCGAGGCGTCCAAGAGACCCAGTACTTC; CDR3aa: CSGARGVQETQYF; abundance: .; j_gene: TRBJ2-5; d_gene: .; len: 13; v_gene: TRBV29-1
CDR3nt: TGCGCCAGCAGCCAGGGTACAGGGGGGAAAAGTTACGAGCAGTACTTC; CDR3aa: CASSQGTGGKSYEQYF; abundance: few; j_gene: TRBJ2-7; d_gene: TRBD1; len: 16; v_gene: TRBV4-3
CDR3nt: TGTGCCAGCAGCCAAGCCACAGATACGCAGTATTTT; CDR3aa: CASSQATDTQYF; abundance: few; j_gene: TRBJ2-3; d_gene: .; len: 12; v_gene: TRBV5-8
CDR3nt: TGCGCCAGCAGCCAAGTCCGAGACAGGGACCCTACCGGGGAGCTGTTTTTT; CDR3aa: CASSQVRDRDPTGELFF; abundance: .; j_gene: TRBJ2-2; d_gene: TRBD1; len: 17; v_gene: TRBV4-3
CDR3nt: TGTGCCAGCAGTTCCAGGGGGATTGAAAAACTGTTTTTT; CDR3aa: CASSSRGIEKLFF; abundance: few; j_gene: TRBJ1-4; d_gene: TRBD1; len: 13; v_gene: TRBV6-5
CDR3nt: TGTGCCAGCAGCGGGGACAGGAACACTGAAGCTTTCTTT; CDR3aa: CASSGDRNTEAFF; abundance: few; j_gene: TRBJ1-1; d_gene: TRBD1; len: 13; v_gene: TRBV5-4
CDR3nt: TGTGCCAGCAGCGGGGCCCGGGGGGGTAGCACAGATACGCAGTATTTT; CDR3aa: CASSGARGGSTDTQYF; abundance: .; j_gene: TRBJ2-3; d_gene: TRBD2; len: 16; v_gene: TRBV9
CDR3nt: TGTGCCAGCAGCTTCCGGGACAGGGGTTACGAGCAGTACTTC; CDR3aa: CASSFRDRGYEQYF; abundance: few; j_gene: TRBJ2-7; d_gene: TRBD1; len: 14; v_gene: TRBV9
CDR3nt: TGTGCCAGCAGTTTATCGCGCGGTGAGCAGTTCTTC; CDR3aa: CASSLSRGEQFF; abundance: many; j_gene: TRBJ2-1; d_gene: .; len: 12; v_gene: TRBV27
CDR3nt: TGTGCCAGCAGCTTAGTCGGCAGCAATCAGCCCCAGCATTTT; CDR3aa: CASSLVGSNQPQHF; abundance: .; j_gene: TRBJ1-5; d_gene: .; len: 14; v_gene: TRBV7-2
CDR3nt: TGTGCCAGCAGCTTGGGCTTGGGGAGCTCCTACGAGCAGTACTTC; CDR3aa: CASSLGLGSSYEQYF; abundance: few; j_gene: TRBJ2-7; d_gene: .; len: 15; v_gene: TRBV5-4
CDR3nt: TGTGCCAGCAGCTTGGGGGGACTAGCGGGGACATACGAGCAGTACTTC; CDR3aa: CASSLGGLAGTYEQYF; abundance: .; j_gene: TRBJ2-7; d_gene: TRBD2; len: 16; v_gene: TRBV5-4
CDR3nt: TGTGCCAGCAGACGGCTGGGACTAGCGGGGGTCACAGATACGCAGTATTTT; CDR3aa: CASRRLGLAGVTDTQYF; abundance: .; j_gene: TRBJ2-3; d_gene: TRBD2; len: 17; v_gene: TRBV2
CDR3nt: TGTGCCAGCAGAATTCTAGCCCATAACTATGGCTACACCTTC; CDR3aa: CASRILAHNYGYTF; abundance: few; j_gene: TRBJ1-2; d_gene: .; len: 14; v_gene: TRBV2
CDR3nt: TGTGCCAGCAGTGTCGACGAGTTCAATCAGCCCCAGCATTTT; CDR3aa: CASSVDEFNQPQHF; abundance: many; j_gene: TRBJ1-5; d_gene: .; len: 14; v_gene: TRBV2
CDR3nt: TGCAGCGTTGACACAGGGGGCGGCTACACCTTC; CDR3aa: CSVDTGGGYTF; abundance: few; j_gene: TRBJ1-2; d_gene: TRBD1; len: 11; v_gene: TRBV29-1
CDR3nt: TGTGCCAGCTCACCACAGGACACTGGAAACACCATATATTTT; CDR3aa: CASSPQDTGNTIYF; abundance: few; j_gene: TRBJ1-3; d_gene: .; len: 14; v_gene: TRBV18
CDR3nt: TGTGCCAGCAGCTTATTACAGAACACTGAAGCTTTCTTT; CDR3aa: CASSLLQNTEAFF; abundance: .; j_gene: TRBJ1-1; d_gene: .; len: 13; v_gene: TRBV7-9
CDR3nt: TGTGCCAGTACCGGGGGAATCTATGGCTACACCTTC; CDR3aa: CASTGGIYGYTF; abundance: few; j_gene: TRBJ1-2; d_gene: .; len: 12; v_gene: TRBV19
CDR3nt: TGTGCCAGCAGCTTAGGAGACAACAATTCACCCCTCCACTTT; CDR3aa: CASSLGDNNSPLHF; abundance: .; j_gene: TRBJ1-6; d_gene: .; len: 14; v_gene: TRBV7-9
CDR3nt: TGTGCCAGCAGTTCCTCCGGGACAGGGGTCTCCGGGGCCAACGTCCTGACTTTC; CDR3aa: CASSSSGTGVSGANVLTF; abundance: .; j_gene: TRBJ2-6; d_gene: TRBD1; len: 18; v_gene: TRBV27
CDR3nt: TGCGCCAGCAGCCCCGCCCTTCAGGGGGCTCAAGGCTACACCTTC; CDR3aa: CASSPALQGAQGYTF; abundance: few; j_gene: TRBJ1-2; d_gene: TRBD1; len: 15; v_gene: TRBV4-3
CDR3nt: TGCAGCGTTTGGGGGTCGGGGGCCAACGTCCTGACTTTC; CDR3aa: CSVWGSGANVLTF; abundance: many; j_gene: TRBJ2-6; d_gene: .; len: 13; v_gene: TRBV29-1
CDR3nt: TGTGCCAGCAGTTACTCGAATCAGGGGAGTTCTGAAGCTTTCTTT; CDR3aa: CASSYSNQGSSEAFF; abundance: few; j_gene: TRBJ1-1; d_gene: .; len: 15; v_gene: TRBV6-5
CDR3nt: TGTGCCAGCGGTGTGAGCCCGGTGAGTGAGCAGTTCTTC; CDR3aa: CASGVSPVSEQFF; abundance: few; j_gene: TRBJ2-1; d_gene: .; len: 13; v_gene: TRBV9
CDR3nt: TGTGCCAGCAGCTTAGCCTTTTCGTCACCCCTCCACTTT; CDR3aa: CASSLAFSSPLHF; abundance: few; j_gene: TRBJ1-6; d_gene: .; len: 13; v_gene: TRBV11-2
CDR3nt: TGTGCCAGCAGCGAAGGGACAGGCCTCACCCTGAACACTGAAGCTTTCTTT; CDR3aa: CASSEGTGLTLNTEAFF; abundance: .; j_gene: TRBJ1-1; d_gene: TRBD1; len: 17; v_gene: TRBV11-2
CDR3nt: TGTGCCAGCAGCTTAGTCATATTGCAGGGGGCGGGCAATGAGCAGTTCTTC; CDR3aa: CASSLVILQGAGNEQFF; abundance: .; j_gene: TRBJ2-1; d_gene: TRBD1; len: 17; v_gene: TRBV7-8
CDR3nt: TGTGCCAGCACCGAGAGAACTAGCGTCCAAGAGACCCAGTACTTC; CDR3aa: CASTERTSVQETQYF; abundance: few; j_gene: TRBJ2-5; d_gene: TRBD2; len: 15; v_gene: TRBV28
CDR3nt: TGCGCCAGCAGCGTCGGAGGTGACGCTTTCTTT; CDR3aa: CASSVGGDAFF; abundance: few; j_gene: TRBJ1-1; d_gene: .; len: 11; v_gene: TRBV5-1